This TCR beta chain originates from a study of cytomegalovirus exposure and HLA in healthy donors. Study-wide points: In a later analysis, an Asian-associated ancestry cluster reportedly showed fewer N-insertions than the approximately 610-donor mean. For presence/absence analyses, sequencing depth was assumed to be roughly uniform across donors. Trimming of TCR beta V- and J-genes showed a link, identified in a later analysis, to a missense DCLRE1C variant. A later analysis linked around 15,000 TCR beta sequences to HLA alleles at 0.05 false discovery rate.

Of note for this clone: The antigen is not known.

The CDR3 sequence is 16 residues long. The V end was cut by 2 bases, the J end by 3 bases, with 17 bases between. The germline V gene encodes CDR1 GTSNPN and CDR2 SVGIG (reference sequence). The PCR used 60 Vbeta and 13 Jbeta primers. The assay was immunoSEQ multiplex PCR, and TCRdb's table has in-frame clones only and misses some. Reported are 60,000 to 70,000 clones; the ten largest clones contain approximately 15%. V and J are TRBV30 and TRBJ1-5; the D gene is possibly TRBD1 (6 bases). This clonotype was sampled from a boy between 5 and 17 years old in good health and CMV-seronegative. Sample: PBMCs. For the CDR3, the DNA is TGTGCCTGGAGTCGAGACAGGCAGGGCCACAATCAGCCCCAGCATTTT. Translated, it gives CAWSRDRQGHNQPQHF.